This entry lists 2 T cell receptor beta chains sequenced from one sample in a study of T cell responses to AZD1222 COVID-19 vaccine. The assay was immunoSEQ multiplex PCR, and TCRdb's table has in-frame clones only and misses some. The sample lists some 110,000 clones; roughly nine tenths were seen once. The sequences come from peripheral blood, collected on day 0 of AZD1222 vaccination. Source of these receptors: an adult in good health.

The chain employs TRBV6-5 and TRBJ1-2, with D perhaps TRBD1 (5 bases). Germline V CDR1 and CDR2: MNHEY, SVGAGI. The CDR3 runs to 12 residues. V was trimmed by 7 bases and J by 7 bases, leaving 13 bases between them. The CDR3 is CASTSPGGGYTF. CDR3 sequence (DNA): TGTGCCAGCACCTCCCCGGGGGGTGGCTACACCTTC.

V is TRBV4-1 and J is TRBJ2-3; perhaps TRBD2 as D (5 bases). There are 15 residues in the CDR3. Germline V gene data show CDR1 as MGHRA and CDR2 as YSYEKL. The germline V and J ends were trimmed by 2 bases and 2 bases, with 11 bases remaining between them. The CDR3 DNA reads TGCGCCAGCAGCCAATTAAGCGGACTCACAGATACGCAGTATTTT. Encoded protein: CASSQLSGLTDTQYF.